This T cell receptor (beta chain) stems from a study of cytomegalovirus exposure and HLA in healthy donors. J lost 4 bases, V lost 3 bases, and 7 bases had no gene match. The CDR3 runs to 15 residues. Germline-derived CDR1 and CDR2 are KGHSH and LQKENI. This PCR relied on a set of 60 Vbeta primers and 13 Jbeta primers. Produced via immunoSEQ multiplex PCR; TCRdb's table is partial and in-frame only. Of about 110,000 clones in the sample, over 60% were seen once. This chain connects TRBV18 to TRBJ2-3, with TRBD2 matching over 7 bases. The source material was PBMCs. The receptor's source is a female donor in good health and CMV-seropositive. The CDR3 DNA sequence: TGTGCCAGCTCACCGGGGAGGGGAGTCGCAGATACGCAGTATTTT. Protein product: CASSPGRGVADTQYF.